Detailed here is one T cell receptor (beta chain). Its antigen is unidentified. PCR amplification relied on 60 Vbeta primers (plus 13 Jbeta primers). Profiling relied on immunoSEQ multiplex PCR, and the TCRdb table lists in-frame clones only, not all of them. The profile shows about 90,000 clones, 65% to 85% of them singletons. Looked up from germline, CDR1 is SGHTA and CDR2 is FQGNSA. Between the trimmed V and J ends, which lost 5 bases and 2 bases, there was a span of 13 bases. There are 14 residues in the CDR3. The data stem from a study of cytomegalovirus exposure and HLA in healthy donors. Study results and caveats: While the bulk of TCR sequences proved rare, some public TCRs turned up in many donors. Later analysis demonstrated an association between a missense DCLRE1C variant and TCR beta V- and J-gene trimming.

Sequencing was done on a sample of PBMCs. The rearrangement links TRBV7-2 to TRBJ2-7, with D tentatively TRBD2 (5 bases). The sequence was obtained from a man aged 18 to 29 in good health and CMV-seronegative. The CDR3 reads CASSPDTLAYEQYF. CDR3 nucleotides: TGTGCCAGCAGCCCCGATACACTAGCCTACGAGCAGTACTTC.